One and the same sample provided the 18 T cell receptor beta chains below, sequenced in a study of cytomegalovirus exposure and HLA in healthy donors. PCR used 60 Vbeta primers and 13 Jbeta primers. Only in-frame clones appear in the TCRdb table, and some are missing; sequencing was by immunoSEQ multiplex PCR. The table shows 180,000 or so clones, with about three quarters occurring only once. The sample comprised PBMCs. The receptors here all came from a man aged 18-30 years in good health and CMV-seronegative.

This clone has only one observation. The same CDR3 also results from other DNA sequences found in this sample. The V gene is TRBV5-6, the J gene TRBJ2-5, with 10 bases lining up with TRBD1. The V gene end was trimmed by 4 bases and the J gene end by 4 bases; junction bases not matched to a gene: 7. The CDR3 extends over 15 amino acids. Germline V lookup: CDR1 SGHDT, CDR2 YYEEEE. The CDR3 bases are TGTGCCAGCAGCACCAGGACAGGGGGGGCAGAGACCCAGTACTTC. This translates into CASSTRTGGAETQYF.

The V call is TRBV9, the J call TRBJ2-7, with TRBD2 identical over 8 bases. V lost 3 bases, J lost 7 bases, and 15 bases stayed unmatched. The CDR3 extends over 16 amino acids. Germline lookup yields CDR1 SGDLS and CDR2 YYNGEE. The CDR3, as DNA: TGTGCCAGCAGCGCATCCTTAGCGGGACATTTTGAGGAGCAGTACTTC. It translates to CASSASLAGHFEEQYF.

This clone was counted a few times. The chain joins TRBV27 to TRBJ1-2; tentatively, D is TRBD1 (5 bases). Germline V gives CDR1 MNHEY, CDR2 SMNVEV (reference sequence). Between the trimmed V and J ends, which lost 5 bases and 2 bases, there was a span of 9 bases. The CDR3 extends over 13 amino acids. CDR3 bases: TGTGCCAGCAGTCCGACAGTGAACTATGGCTACACCTTC. Encoded protein: CASSPTVNYGYTF.

Note on this clone: One end of the junction is discordant with germline, which a read error may explain. This chain joins TRBV6-6 and TRBJ1-2, with 9 positions matching TRBD1. This CDR3 has 14 residues. CDR1 is MNHNY, CDR2 SVGAGI, per germline (reference sequence). For the CDR3, the DNA is TGTGCCAGCAACACAGGGGGCTCTAACTATGGCTACCCCTTC. Encoded protein: CASNTGGSNYGYPF.

The J gene is TRBJ1-2, the V gene TRBV7-9; D not resolved. This CDR3 comprises 16 residues. From germline, CDR1 is SEHNR and CDR2 FQNEAQ (reference sequence). Trimming removed 4 bases from V and 7 bases from J, with 22 bases in between. The CDR3 spells CASSSRNPDSRGGYTF. The CDR3 region has the DNA TGTGCCAGCAGCTCCCGAAACCCGGACTCCCGAGGTGGCTACACCTTC.

V gene TRBV7-2 combines with J gene TRBJ2-7; D unclear. Germline V gene data show CDR1 as SGHTA and CDR2 as FQGNSA. CDR3 size: 11 residues. V shed 6 bases and J shed 4 bases, with 7 bases lying between them. CDR3 residues: CASSLLYEQYF. CDR3 nucleotide sequence: TGTGCCAGCAGTTTATTATACGAGCAGTACTTC.

The CDR3 loop reads CASSANSLGGEQYF. Here the CDR3 DNA reads TGTGCCAGCAGCGCTAATTCGCTAGGCGGCGAGCAGTACTTC. J is TRBJ2-7 and V is TRBV9; D remains unclear. There are 14 residues in the CDR3. The germline gives CDR1 SGDLS, CDR2 YYNGEE. V shed 3 bases and J shed 6 bases, with 16 bases lying between them.

V and J are TRBV7-8 and TRBJ1-2; D is undetermined. Germline assignment: CDR1 SGHVS and CDR2 FQNEAQ. The CDR3 runs 13 residues. Between the trimmed V and J ends, which lost 5 bases and 8 bases, there was a span of 15 bases. For the CDR3, the DNA is TGTGCCAGCAGCCAAGACTCTCGACCCGGCTACACCTTC. Protein: CASSQDSRPGYTF. The complete variable domain, with remaining parts taken from reference TRBV7-8 and TRBJ1-2, reads GAGVSQSPRYKVAKRGQDVALRCDPISGHVSLFWYQQALGQGPEFLTYFQNEAQLDKSGLPSDRFFAERPEGSVSTLKIQRTQQEDSAVYLCASSQDSRPGYTFGSGTRLTVV.

The rearrangement links TRBV13 to TRBJ2-7; the D gene is possibly TRBD1 (6 bases). V gave up 5 bases and J gave up 5 bases, with 19 bases separating them. Germline assignment: CDR1 PRHDT and CDR2 FYEKMQ (reference sequence). This CDR3 has 15 amino acids. CDR3 in amino acids: CASSPRGGGPHEQYF. In DNA form, the CDR3 reads TGTGCCAGCAGCCCCCGAGGGGGTGGGCCCCACGAGCAGTACTTC.

This chain connects TRBV29-1 to TRBJ2-1; the D is unclear. V shed 7 bases and J shed 2 bases, with 18 bases lying between them. This CDR3 region has 15 residues. CDR1 is SQVTM, CDR2 ANQGSEA, per germline. The CDR3 spells CSAILMQDPYNEQFF. DNA of the CDR3: TGCAGCGCTATCCTTATGCAGGATCCCTACAATGAGCAGTTCTTC.

The rearrangement uses TRBV6-6 and TRBJ1-5; maybe TRBD1 (5 bases). The V end lost 4 bases, the J end lost 10 bases, and 11 bases lay between the germline ends. The CDR3 extends over 12 amino acids. The V gene's germline CDR1 is MNHNY and CDR2 SVGAGI (reference sequence). As DNA, the CDR3 is TGTGCCAGCAGTTGGGAGGGACGACCCCAGCATTTT. Translated, it gives CASSWEGRPQHF.

This clone showed up just a few times. At one end, the junction sequence differs from germline, possibly due to a read error. V and J are TRBV7-7 and TRBJ2-5, with D possibly matching TRBD1 (6 bases). Germline CDR1 and CDR2: SSHAT and FNYEAQ (reference sequence). The CDR3 runs to 17 residues. In DNA, the CDR3 is TGTGCTAGCAGCTTAGACCCTAAGGTGGGGGCTCGGGAGACCCAGTACTTC. Residues: CASSLDPKVGARETQYF. Based on the CDR3 plus reference TRBV7-7 and TRBJ2-5, the full variable domain is GAGVSQSPRYKVTKRGQDVTLRCDPISSHATLYWYQQALGQGPEFLTYFNYEAQPDKSGLPSDRFSAERPEGSISTLTIQRTEQRDSAMYRCASSLDPKVGARETQYFGPGTRLLVL.

Only a few counts were recorded for this clone. This chain links TRBV6-6 with TRBJ1-2; possibly TRBD1 for D (6 bases). V was clipped by 6 bases and J by 8 bases, with 19 bases between them. The CDR3 consists of 14 residues. The V gene's germline CDR1 is MNHNY and CDR2 SVGAGI (reference sequence). This chain's CDR3 is CASRETGTQPGYTF. CDR3 coding DNA: TGTGCCAGCAGGGAAACAGGGACCCAGCCCGGCTACACCTTC.

The CDR3, as DNA: TGTGCCAGCAGCTTGGAAGACAGGGGCTACACAGATACGCAGTATTTT. It specifies CASSLEDRGYTDTQYF. The chain uses TRBV5-6 and TRBJ2-3, with 8 nucleotides matching TRBD1. The V and J ends lost 0 bases and 2 bases, in that order; junction bases with no gene match: 5. Germline-derived CDR1 and CDR2 are SGHDT and YYEEEE. CDR3 length equals 16 residues.

The chain uses TRBV2 and TRBJ1-1; TRBD1 matches at 10 bases. Germline trimming cut 7 bases from V and 3 bases from J; bases unmatched to any gene: 11. Per the germline V gene, CDR1 is SNHLY and CDR2 is FYNNEI. CDR3 length: 16 amino acids. The CDR3 region has the DNA TGTGCCAGCAACGTACTTCTGGACAGGGGGGACACTGAAGCTTTCTTT. Residues: CASNVLLDRGDTEAFF.

The V gene is TRBV4-3, the J gene TRBJ2-7; weak D call: TRBD1 (5 bases). The CDR3 loop spans 16 amino acids. V lost 0 bases to trimming and J lost 0 bases, with 12 bases between them. Per germline, CDR1 LGHNA and CDR2 YSLEER. The CDR3 here is CASSQEPGLSSYEQYF. CDR3 bases: TGCGCCAGCAGCCAAGAACCAGGGCTAAGCTCCTACGAGCAGTACTTC.

The gene calls are TRBV27 and TRBJ1-2, with TRBD1 as a possible D gene (6 bases). The CDR3 runs 18 residues. Deletions cut 8 bases from V and 5 bases from J, with 30 bases between. CDR1 and CDR2 (germline): MNHEY, SMNVEV (reference sequence). In DNA form, the CDR3 reads TGTGCCAGCGGCGAAACCAGTTTGCAGGGGAACTTGCGGTATGGCTACACCTTC. The encoded protein is CASGETSLQGNLRYGYTF.

V gene TRBV7-8 combines with J gene TRBJ2-5; 7 positions agree with TRBD1. The end of the DNA aligns better with TRBJ2-7, so the J call may be wrong. CDR3 length equals 14 residues. Per germline, CDR1 SGHVS and CDR2 FQNEAQ. The CDR3 bases are TGTGCCAGCAGCTCCCCGGGACAGCTCTACGAGCAGTACTTC. It specifies CASSSPGQLYEQYF.